This is a list of T cell receptor beta chains from one sample in a study of T cell repertoires in cytomegalovirus infection. From the reads, TCRdb called clonotypes with MiXCR, one entry per CDR3 protein. Altogether 300,000 to 400,000 distinct CDR3 sequences are present, 9% to 9.5% being singletons, with the ten largest covering about 4.5%. The sample comprised PBMCs. These receptors all come from a human donor in good health (CMV status not recorded). Some clones in this sample may be carry-over from other donors' samples. CDR3s include the opening cysteine and the closing phenylalanine or tryptophan. The order of the fields is V gene, clone size, D gene, J gene, CDR3 protein, CDR3 DNA. The D gene is left open where the match is weak. The size of a clone is reported for some rows only, either as once, few or many, or as a class for expanded clones.

V: TRBV5-1
size: few
D: TRBD1
J: TRBJ2-3
CDR3: CASSNGQGSGTQYF
DNA: TGCGCCAGCAGCAATGGACAGGGCTCGGGGACGCAGTATTTT

V: TRBV7-6
size: many
D: NA
J: TRBJ1-1
CDR3: CASSLVRGPNTEAFF
DNA: TGTGCCAGCAGCTTAGTCCGGGGTCCGAACACTGAAGCTTTCTTT

V: TRBV19
size: few
D: TRBD1
J: TRBJ1-1
CDR3: CASRLWTGYTMNTEAFF
DNA: TGTGCCAGTAGACTATGGACAGGATATACAATGAACACTGAAGCTTTCTTT

V: TRBV28
size: few
D: NA
J: TRBJ1-5
CDR3: CASTPEGNQPQHF
DNA: TGTGCCAGCACCCCTGAGGGGAATCAGCCCCAGCATTTT

V: TRBV28
size: few
D: TRBD1
J: TRBJ2-7
CDR3: CASRFQGTGYEQYF
DNA: TGTGCCAGCAGATTCCAAGGGACAGGGTACGAGCAGTACTTC

V: TRBV7-6
size: many
D: TRBD2
J: TRBJ2-1
CDR3: CASSSLAGVGYNEQFF
DNA: TGTGCCAGCAGCTCTCTAGCGGGAGTGGGTTACAATGAGCAGTTCTTC

V: TRBV5-1
size: NA
D: NA
J: TRBJ1-2
CDR3: CASSLDPGTPNYGYTF
DNA: TGCGCCAGCAGCTTGGATCCGGGGACCCCTAACTATGGCTACACCTTC

V: TRBV18
size: NA
D: NA
J: TRBJ2-3
CDR3: CASSPALRDTQYF
DNA: TGTGCCAGCTCACCAGCTTTAAGGGATACGCAGTATTTT

V: TRBV6-8
size: NA
D: NA
J: TRBJ2-7
CDR3: CASSHAPTGSEQYF
DNA: TGTGCCAGCAGCCACGCACCCACAGGGAGCGAGCAGTACTTC

V: TRBV20-1
size: many
D: NA
J: TRBJ1-5
CDR3: CSAIAGNQPQHF
DNA: TGCAGTGCTATAGCTGGCAATCAGCCCCAGCATTTT

V: TRBV3-1
size: NA
D: TRBD1
J: TRBJ2-7
CDR3: CASSRTGEEQYF
DNA: TGTGCCAGCAGTCGGACAGGGGAAGAGCAGTACTTC

V: TRBV20-1
size: few
D: NA
J: TRBJ2-2
CDR3: CSASETLTGELFF
DNA: TGCAGTGCTAGTGAGACTTTGACCGGGGAGCTGTTTTTT

V: TRBV10-3
size: NA
D: NA
J: TRBJ2-3
CDR3: CAISDGVGTDTQYF
DNA: TGTGCCATCAGTGACGGGGTGGGCACAGATACGCAGTATTTT

V: TRBV20-1
size: few
D: NA
J: TRBJ1-1
CDR3: CSASIRTEAFF
DNA: TGCAGTGCTAGTATCAGGACTGAAGCTTTCTTT

V: TRBV6-1
size: few
D: TRBD1
J: TRBJ2-7
CDR3: CASSESGQRTLYF
DNA: TGTGCCAGCAGTGAGTCGGGACAGCGTACCCTGTACTTC

V: TRBV7-2
size: many
D: NA
J: TRBJ2-7
CDR3: CASSLVTGIYEQYF
DNA: TGTGCCAGCAGCTTAGTAACAGGGATCTACGAGCAGTACTTC

V: TRBV7-9
size: few
D: TRBD2
J: TRBJ2-1
CDR3: CASSLPRGAGVSNEQFF
DNA: TGTGCCAGCAGCTTACCCCGGGGAGCGGGGGTCTCCAATGAGCAGTTCTTC

V: TRBV7-8
size: many
D: TRBD2
J: TRBJ2-3
CDR3: CASSESGGGRTDTQYF
DNA: TGTGCCAGCAGCGAGAGCGGGGGGGGGAGGACAGATACGCAGTATTTT

V: TRBV6-2/TRBV6-3
size: few
D: TRBD1
J: TRBJ1-5
CDR3: CASSSFYRGPVGQPQHF
DNA: TGTGCCAGCAGTTCATTTTACAGGGGGCCGGTCGGTCAGCCCCAGCATTTT

V: TRBV25-1
size: NA
D: TRBD2
J: TRBJ2-5
CDR3: CASSDGSGGPETQYF
DNA: TGTGCCAGCAGTGATGGGAGCGGGGGGCCAGAGACCCAGTACTTC

V: TRBV6-2/TRBV6-3
size: NA
D: NA
J: TRBJ2-3
CDR3: CASSPYSSTDTQYF
DNA: TGTGCCAGCAGTCCGTACAGCAGCACAGATACGCAGTATTTT

V: TRBV7-2
size: many
D: NA
J: TRBJ1-2
CDR3: CASSLIGAGYGYTF
DNA: TGTGCCAGCAGCTTAATAGGGGCTGGCTATGGCTACACCTTC

V: TRBV27
size: NA
D: NA
J: TRBJ1-6
CDR3: CASSLSTGGDNSPLHF
DNA: TGTGCCAGCAGTTTATCAACCGGGGGGGATAATTCACCCCTCCACTTT

V: TRBV10-3
size: NA
D: NA
J: TRBJ1-4
CDR3: CASRDATNEKLFF
DNA: TGTGCCAGCCGGGACGCAACTAATGAAAAACTGTTTTTT

V: TRBV12-3/TRBV12-4
size: few
D: TRBD1
J: TRBJ1-2
CDR3: CASSSYRGYGYTF
DNA: TGTGCCAGCAGTTCTTACAGGGGCTATGGCTACACCTTC

V: TRBV7-6
size: few
D: NA
J: TRBJ1-1
CDR3: CASSSRTEAFF
DNA: TGTGCCAGCAGCTCGCGGACTGAAGCTTTCTTT

V: TRBV19
size: NA
D: NA
J: TRBJ2-3
CDR3: CASDRTASDTQYF
DNA: TGTGCCAGTGATCGGACAGCGTCAGATACGCAGTATTTT

V: TRBV3-1
size: NA
D: NA
J: TRBJ2-1
CDR3: CASSQDFYGGNEQFF
DNA: TGTGCCAGCAGCCAAGATTTTTATGGCGGCAATGAGCAGTTCTTC

V: TRBV20-1
size: few
D: NA
J: TRBJ1-2
CDR3: CSARDGRANYGYTF
DNA: TGCAGTGCTAGAGATGGCAGGGCTAACTATGGCTACACCTTC

V: TRBV7-2
size: few
D: TRBD2
J: TRBJ2-7
CDR3: CASSLTSGYTYEQYF
DNA: TGTGCCAGCAGCTTAACTAGCGGTTACACCTACGAGCAGTACTTC

V: TRBV10-2
size: few
D: NA
J: TRBJ1-1
CDR3: CASSDLGLNTEAFF
DNA: TGCGCCAGCAGTGATTTGGGTCTGAACACTGAAGCTTTCTTT

V: TRBV4-1
size: many
D: TRBD2
J: TRBJ2-7
CDR3: CASSHQGLAYEQYF
DNA: TGCGCCAGCAGCCATCAAGGACTAGCCTACGAGCAGTACTTC

V: TRBV7-2
size: few
D: TRBD2
J: TRBJ2-4
CDR3: CASSLNAGGRIKYF
DNA: TGTGCCAGCAGCTTAAATGCGGGGGGCCGAATAAAATACTTC

V: TRBV2
size: NA
D: TRBD1
J: TRBJ2-3
CDR3: CASTTDRGMADTQYF
DNA: TGTGCCAGCACCACGGACAGGGGAATGGCAGATACGCAGTATTTT

V: TRBV7-2
size: many
D: NA
J: TRBJ1-1
CDR3: CASSRGDRFDTEAFF
DNA: TGTGCCAGCAGCCGAGGAGACAGATTTGACACTGAAGCTTTCTTT

V: TRBV6-5
size: many
D: NA
J: TRBJ2-5
CDR3: CASSYSETQYF
DNA: TGTGCCAGCAGTTACTCGGAGACCCAGTACTTC

V: TRBV11-2
size: NA
D: NA
J: TRBJ2-1
CDR3: CASSLRFGATYNEQFF
DNA: TGTGCCAGCAGCCTCCGTTTTGGAGCAACCTACAATGAGCAGTTCTTC

V: TRBV20-1
size: NA
D: TRBD1
J: TRBJ1-4
CDR3: CSLQGTNEKLFF
DNA: TGCAGCTTACAGGGGACTAATGAAAAACTGTTTTTT

V: TRBV6-1
size: few
D: NA
J: TRBJ1-4
CDR3: CASSASHLGLGGFF
DNA: TGTGCCAGCAGTGCGTCTCACCTAGGCCTCGGGGGGTTTTTT

V: TRBV28
size: few
D: NA
J: TRBJ2-7
CDR3: CASSLAGQTGEQYF
DNA: TGTGCCAGCAGTTTGGCGGGACAAACTGGGGAGCAGTACTTC

V: TRBV7-6
size: once
D: NA
J: TRBJ2-5
CDR3: CASSYSGHRGETQYF
DNA: TGTGCCAGCAGCTACTCCGGGCATCGGGGAGAGACCCAGTACTTC

V: TRBV7-3
size: few
D: NA
J: TRBJ1-1
CDR3: CASSLFSAFF
DNA: TGTGCCAGCAGCTTATTCTCTGCTTTCTTT

V: TRBV12-3/TRBV12-4
size: many
D: NA
J: TRBJ2-5
CDR3: CASTLEGYQTQYF
DNA: TGTGCCAGCACCTTAGAGGGATACCAGACCCAGTACTTC

V: TRBV12-3/TRBV12-4
size: many
D: NA
J: TRBJ1-1
CDR3: CASSLRRGNTEAFF
DNA: TGTGCCAGCAGTTTACGTCGGGGTAACACTGAAGCTTTCTTT

V: TRBV11-2
size: few
D: NA
J: TRBJ1-6
CDR3: CASSRDAGNSPLHF
DNA: TGTGCCAGCAGCCGGGACGCGGGGAATTCACCCCTCCACTTT

V: TRBV30
size: few
D: NA
J: TRBJ1-5
CDR3: CACGRGNQPQHF
DNA: TGTGCCTGCGGGAGGGGGAATCAGCCCCAGCATTTT

V: TRBV12-3/TRBV12-4
size: many
D: NA
J: TRBJ2-2
CDR3: CASSLAVTGELFF
DNA: TGTGCCAGCAGTTTGGCGGTCACCGGGGAGCTGTTTTTT

V: TRBV6-5
size: NA
D: TRBD1
J: TRBJ2-1
CDR3: CASSHTGTGGNEQFF
DNA: TGTGCCAGCAGTCATACCGGGACAGGGGGAAATGAGCAGTTCTTC

V: TRBV20-1
size: few
D: NA
J: TRBJ2-3
CDR3: CSAREQVTDTQYF
DNA: TGCAGTGCTAGAGAGCAGGTCACAGATACGCAGTATTTT

V: TRBV7-2
size: many
D: TRBD1
J: TRBJ1-1
CDR3: CASSLVVGQGTEAFF
DNA: TGTGCCAGCAGCTTAGTGGTCGGACAGGGGACTGAAGCTTTCTTT

V: TRBV9
size: few
D: NA
J: TRBJ2-1
CDR3: CASSIPPSPYNEQFF
DNA: TGTGCCAGCAGCATCCCCCCCTCGCCTTACAATGAGCAGTTCTTC

V: TRBV28
size: NA
D: NA
J: TRBJ1-2
CDR3: CVTREEGRIINYGYTF
DNA: TGTGTCACTCGAGAGGAGGGCCGGATCATAAACTATGGCTACACCTTC

V: TRBV6-2/TRBV6-3
size: few
D: NA
J: TRBJ2-7
CDR3: CASSLFRGHEQYF
DNA: TGTGCCAGCAGCTTGTTCCGGGGGCACGAGCAGTACTTC

V: TRBV14
size: many
D: NA
J: TRBJ1-2
CDR3: CASSQDRGYGYTF
DNA: TGTGCCAGCAGCCAAGACAGGGGCTATGGCTACACCTTC

V: TRBV7-9
size: many
D: NA
J: TRBJ2-6
CDR3: CASSFPVRGASSGANVLTF
DNA: TGTGCCAGCAGCTTCCCCGTTCGAGGGGCGAGCTCTGGGGCCAACGTCCTGACTTTC

V: TRBV6-2/TRBV6-3
size: many
D: NA
J: TRBJ2-7
CDR3: CASGRSRTYEQYF
DNA: TGTGCCAGCGGTAGGTCCAGAACCTACGAGCAGTACTTC

V: TRBV19
size: NA
D: NA
J: TRBJ2-5
CDR3: CASSITGTETQYF
DNA: TGTGCCAGTAGTATTACAGGGACGGAGACCCAGTACTTC

V: TRBV11-2
size: many
D: NA
J: TRBJ2-5
CDR3: CASSLVWQQETQYF
DNA: TGTGCCAGCAGCTTAGTCTGGCAACAAGAGACCCAGTACTTC

V: TRBV12-3/TRBV12-4
size: NA
D: NA
J: TRBJ2-7
CDR3: CASRSVGTHEQYF
DNA: TGTGCCAGCAGGTCAGTCGGGACCCACGAGCAGTACTTC

V: TRBV5-4
size: few
D: TRBD1
J: TRBJ1-1
CDR3: CASSQPQGANTEAFF
DNA: TGTGCCAGCAGCCAACCACAGGGGGCGAACACTGAAGCTTTCTTT